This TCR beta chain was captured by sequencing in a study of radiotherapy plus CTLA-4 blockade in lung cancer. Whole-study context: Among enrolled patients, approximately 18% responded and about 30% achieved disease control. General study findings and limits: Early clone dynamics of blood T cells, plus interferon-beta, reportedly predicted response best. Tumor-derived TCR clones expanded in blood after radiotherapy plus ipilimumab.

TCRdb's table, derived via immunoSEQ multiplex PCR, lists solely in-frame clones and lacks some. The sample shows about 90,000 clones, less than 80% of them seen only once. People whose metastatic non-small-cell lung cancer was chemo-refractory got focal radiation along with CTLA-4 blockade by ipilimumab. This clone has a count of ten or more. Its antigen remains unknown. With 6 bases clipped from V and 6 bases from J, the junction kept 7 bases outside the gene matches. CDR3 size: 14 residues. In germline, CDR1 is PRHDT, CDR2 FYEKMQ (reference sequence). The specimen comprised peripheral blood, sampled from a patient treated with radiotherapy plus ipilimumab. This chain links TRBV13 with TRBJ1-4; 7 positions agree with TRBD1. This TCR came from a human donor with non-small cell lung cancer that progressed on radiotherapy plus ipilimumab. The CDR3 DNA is TGTGCCAGCAGTCGCCGACAGGGAGATGAAAAACTGTTTTTT. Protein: CASSRRQGDEKLFF.